Here is one TCR beta chain with its context. Its specificity is not known. Profiled with immunoSEQ multiplex PCR; TCRdb holds only in-frame clones, not every one. The table records 65,000 to 85,000 clones, about 85% of them present only once. The record originates from a study of OX40 agonist ivuxolimab in advanced cancers. Whole-study context: The patients received agonistic anti-OX40 (CD134) antibody ivuxolimab.

General study points: On average, CD8+ T cells showed a greater number of expanded clones than CD4+. Partly responding patients at 0.1-3.0 mg/kg showed some of the smallest clonal expansion. Undetermined was the antigen specificity of the expanded peripheral T cells.

The CDR3 is made up of 14 amino acids. From germline, CDR1 is SGDLS and CDR2 YYNGEE. Trimming left V 0 bases short and J 4 bases short, with 10 bases between. This receptor was identified in an adult with an advanced solid tumor such as melanoma, head and neck, liver or kidney cancer. The rearrangement uses TRBV9 and TRBJ1-2; the D is unclear. The starting material was CD4+ or CD8+ T cells sorted from blood, obtained in a trial of the OX40 agonist ivuxolimab. The DNA for the CDR3 is TGTGCCAGCAGCGTAGCGGAACTTAGCTATGGCTACACCTTC. This encodes CASSVAELSYGYTF.